The following is a T cell receptor (beta chain) sequence with its context. This clonotype was seen at least ten times. Its antigen is still unknown. No per-base quality is available; no much larger clone lies one base away. Sequencing was carried out with an Illumina HiSeq 2500. TCR beta libraries were prepared by quantitative 5'-RACE with molecular barcodes. In the paper's pipeline: Disease-linked TCR variants were identified with a new computational method built on a probabilistic model of VDJ rearrangement. Clones were called with MiXCR by TCRdb after fastp trimmed the public reads at Q25, and only in-frame beta chains were retained. A single entry per CDR3 protein holds the most common genes and DNA from its merged rows. For this entry, the V and J calls and clone size follow TCRdb and not the study's own pipeline. Here the sample has 200,000 to 250,000 distinct CDR3 sequences; about 7.3% occur a single time. The ten most abundant clones make up over 12% of the sample.

The data stem from a study of CD8 T cells in ankylosing spondylitis (dated 2017 in TCRdb). Some background on the complete study: The study set out to find disease-linked TCR variants by profiling T cell receptor beta repertoires in ankylosing spondylitis patients and healthy donors. The full study cohort was made up of 25 ankylosing spondylitis patients and approximately 100 healthy donors. Samples of peripheral blood were taken, and for ankylosing spondylitis patients, synovial fluid was collected as well. Beyond this particular receptor, the publication reports: Some motif variants had previously been reported in the synovial fluid and blood of reactive arthritis patients, which suggests shared mechanisms of disease initiation. A TCR beta motif of seven or eight highly homologous amino acid variants appeared characteristic of blood from ankylosing spondylitis patients. The disease-linked clones showed a CD8+ phenotype and occurred at relatively low frequencies in peripheral blood. The disease-linked clones were reported as significantly enriched in matched synovial fluid samples from ankylosing spondylitis patients.

The CDR3 numbers 14 residues from cysteine through phenylalanine. Just the 42-base CDR3 DNA is kept, in frame starting at base 1. CDR1 and CDR2 are drawn from the germline V gene (reference sequence): GTSNPN, SVGIG. V is pruned by 5 bases and J by 7 bases, leaving 6 bases of the junction without a gene match. Sequenced input: blood, either unsorted or a sorted T cell fraction (not recorded which). The clonotype was recovered from a male donor with ankylosing spondylitis. The V and J genes are TRBV30 and TRBJ1-6; 9 of the junction bases match TRBD1. The DNA sequence reads TGTGCCTGGGAACCGGGACAGGGCAATTCACCCCTCCACTTT. This gives the protein CAWEPGQGNSPLHF. Full variable domain (CDR3 extended with the reference TRBV30 and TRBJ1-6 proteins): SQTIHQWPATLVQPVGSPLSLECTVEGTSNPNLYWYRQAAGRGLQLLFYSVGIGQISSEVPQNLSASRPQDRQFILSSKKLLLSDSGFYLCAWEPGQGNSPLHFGNGTRLTVT.